These 8 T cell receptor beta chains came from one sample sequenced in a study of cytomegalovirus exposure and HLA in healthy donors. The method was immunoSEQ multiplex PCR; TCRdb's version includes in-frame clones alone and lacks a portion of them. Of 200,000 to 250,000 clones in the sample, over 80% were seen once. Source material: PBMCs. These receptors were collected from a woman in her twenties or thirties in good health and CMV-seropositive.

V usage is TRBV11-2 and J usage is TRBJ1-2, with a tentative D call TRBD1 (5 bases). Looked up from germline, CDR1 is SGHAT and CDR2 is FQNNGV. CDR3 size: 12 residues. The V end was cut by 4 bases, the J end by 4 bases, with 7 bases between. The CDR3 sequence: CASSWGTYGYTF. CDR3 nucleotide sequence: TGTGCCAGCAGCTGGGGGACCTATGGCTACACCTTC.

CDR3 residues: CASSLVGGRTDTQYF. As DNA, the CDR3 is TGTGCCAGCAGTTTAGTGGGAGGGCGCACAGATACGCAGTATTTT. This sequence joins TRBV28 and TRBJ2-3; 7 positions agree with TRBD2. CDR3 size: 15 residues. The junction had 3 bases not matched to a gene; V was cut back by 2 bases and J by 1 base. CDR1 MDHEN and CDR2 SYDVKM come from the germline V gene.

On this clone: Within the sample, other DNA sequences also encode this same CDR3. The chain recombines TRBV6-5 with TRBJ1-2; D gene uncertain. The V gene lost 8 bases and the J gene lost 8 bases, with 12 bases spanning the gap. Germline CDR1 MNHEY, CDR2 SVGAGI. This CDR3 has 11 amino acids. CDR3 DNA: TGTGCCAGCTCAAAGGGTCGGGGCTACACCTTC. It yields the protein CASSKGRGYTF.

The rearrangement links TRBV5-1 to TRBJ1-1; no clear D gene. V was clipped by 1 base and J by 0 bases, with 7 bases between them. From germline, CDR1 is SGHRS and CDR2 YFSETQ. The CDR3 totals 14 residues. The CDR3 DNA is TGCGCCAGCAGCTTGTGGCACCTGAACACTGAAGCTTTCTTT. This sequence encodes CASSLWHLNTEAFF. Using reference TRBV5-1 and TRBJ1-1 for the parts outside the CDR3, the full variable domain is KAGVTQTPRYLIKTRGQQVTLSCSPISGHRSVSWYQQTPGQGLQFLFEYFSETQRNKGNFPGRFSGRQFSNSRSEMNVSTLELGDSALYLCASSLWHLNTEAFFGQGTRLTVV.

The CDR3 loop is CASSALGGGTEAFF. CDR3 nucleotide sequence: TGTGCCAGCAGTGCCCTGGGGGGTGGCACTGAAGCTTTCTTT. The chain is built from TRBV27 and TRBJ1-1; TRBD1 is a possible D gene (5 bases). Germline V gene data show CDR1 as MNHEY and CDR2 as SMNVEV (reference sequence). The CDR3 spans 14 residues. The V end lost 5 bases, the J end lost 4 bases, and 14 bases lay between the germline ends.

The J gene is TRBJ2-1, the V gene TRBV2; a weak D match, TRBD1 (7 bases). Trimming removed 3 bases from V and 15 bases from J, with 15 bases in between. Germline V lookup: CDR1 SNHLY, CDR2 FYNNEI. The CDR3 contains 12 residues. The CDR3 nucleotides are TGTGCCAGCAGTGATGGCGCAGGGGGACTGTTCTTC. Translation gives CASSDGAGGLFF.

The table lists this clone with a few counts. This same CDR3 is encoded by further DNA sequences in the sample. The chain employs TRBV6-5 and TRBJ2-7, with 12 bases aligning to TRBD1. After removal of 7 bases from V and 5 bases from J, the junction contained 3 bases not matched to a gene. This CDR3 spans 13 amino acids. Looked up from germline, CDR1 is MNHEY and CDR2 is SVGAGI. Here the CDR3 DNA reads TGTGCCAGCAAGAGGGACAGGGGGCACGAGCAGTACTTC. This encodes CASKRDRGHEQYF.

The chain recombines TRBV4-2 with TRBJ1-2; tentative D call: TRBD1 (6 bases). V lost 2 bases, J lost 6 bases, and 25 bases lay in between. The CDR3 spans 18 residues. CDR1 and CDR2 from the germline V gene are LGHNA and YNFKEQ. Here the CDR3 reads CASSQNPWAGANIHGYTF. The CDR3 DNA reads TGTGCCAGCAGCCAAAATCCGTGGGCGGGGGCGAATATACATGGCTACACCTTC.